This entry features one T cell receptor beta chain sequence. Its antigen is currently unknown. The data were obtained in a study of cytomegalovirus exposure and HLA in healthy donors. V lost 5 bases, J lost 0 bases, and 9 bases stayed unmatched. Germline CDR1 is SGHDT and CDR2 is YYEEEE. The CDR3 runs 17 residues. General observations from the study: Common viral pathogens seemed to be connected with several of the most significant clusters, according to a later analysis. Among CMV-associated TCR beta chains, most appeared HLA-restricted in a later analysis.

PCR was performed using 60 Vbeta and 13 Jbeta primers. This table comes from immunoSEQ multiplex PCR, and its TCRdb copy is limited to in-frame clones, with some not included. The listing records approximately 190,000 clones. This chain uses TRBV5-6 with TRBJ2-7; the match to TRBD2 covers 12 bases. The sequenced sample consisted of PBMCs. This TCR was sampled from a boy aged 5-17 years in good health and CMV-seronegative. CDR3 loop: CASSPGTSGPSSYEQYF. The CDR3 bases are TGTGCCAGCAGTCCAGGGACTAGCGGGCCTAGCTCCTACGAGCAGTACTTC.